This T cell receptor beta chain was sequenced for a study of blood T cells in healthy people across ages. Per sample, extraction of total RNA gave at least 5.5 micrograms in every case. The table lists this clonotype with a few counts. No antigen is known for it. Being one base from a much bigger clone, this may be a read error. Findings of the study overall: PBMCs that were unsorted prevented a conclusive naive versus antigen-experienced comparison. Naive T cell percentage by flow cytometry tracked strongly with beta diversity. Whereas aged donors had fewer naive CD4+ cells, long-lived donors had more of them and higher diversity.

The authors ran a second PCR of 7 to 11 cycles using a sample-barcoded 5' primer and a J-beta primer mix. TCRdb re-called the 5' RACE reads through MiXCR, storing one row per CDR3 protein. Of 850,000 or so distinct CDR3 sequences listed, under 35% were seen once; the top ten hold about 18%. V lost 1 base and J lost 1; bases outside the gene matches: 5. This CDR3 has 16 amino acids. CDR1 and CDR2 (germline): LGHDT, YNNKEL (reference sequence). The chain uses TRBV3-1 and TRBJ2-5, with 8 positions matching TRBD1. Specimen: blood. This TCR was recovered from a woman at least 80 years old in good health. This CDR3 is CASSQGQQGAQETQYF. The DNA for the CDR3 is TGTGCCAGCAGCCAAGGCCAGCAGGGGGCCCAAGAGACCCAGTACTTC.